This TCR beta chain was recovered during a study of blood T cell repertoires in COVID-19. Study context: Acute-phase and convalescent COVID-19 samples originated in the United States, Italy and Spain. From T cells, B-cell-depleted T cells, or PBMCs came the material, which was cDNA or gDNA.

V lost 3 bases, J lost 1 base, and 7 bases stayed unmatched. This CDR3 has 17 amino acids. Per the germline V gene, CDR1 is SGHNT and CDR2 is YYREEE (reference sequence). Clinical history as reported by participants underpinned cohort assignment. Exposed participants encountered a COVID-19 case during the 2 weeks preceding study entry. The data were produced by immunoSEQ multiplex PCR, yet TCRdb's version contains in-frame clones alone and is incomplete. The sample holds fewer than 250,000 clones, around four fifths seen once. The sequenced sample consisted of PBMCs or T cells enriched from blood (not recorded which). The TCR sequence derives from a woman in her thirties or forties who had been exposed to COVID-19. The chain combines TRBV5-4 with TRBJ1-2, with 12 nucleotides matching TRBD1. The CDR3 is CASSSPGQGAINYGYTF. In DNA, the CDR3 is TGTGCCAGCAGCTCGCCGGGACAGGGGGCGATTAACTATGGCTACACCTTC.